These 10 T cell receptor beta chains originate from one sample sequenced in a study of cytomegalovirus exposure and HLA in healthy donors. The PCR contained 60 Vbeta and 13 Jbeta primers. The repertoire was sequenced with immunoSEQ multiplex PCR; TCRdb's copy has only in-frame clones and lacks some. The sample lists roughly 150,000 clones; more than 70% were seen once. Sequenced input: PBMCs. All receptors come from a male donor in good health and CMV-seronegative.

This sequence joins TRBV7-3 and TRBJ2-7; the match to TRBD1 covers 8 bases. The CDR3 is 15 residues long. Per the germline V gene, CDR1 is SGHTA and CDR2 is FQGTGA. V lost 2 bases and J lost 4; bases outside the gene matches: 7. CDR3 coding DNA: TGTGCCAGCAGCTTAGATACAGGGGGATGGTACGAGCAGTACTTC. Its protein product is CASSLDTGGWYEQYF.

This chain connects TRBV19 to TRBJ1-1; D not resolved. This CDR3 contains 14 residues. Germline V gene data show CDR1 as LNHDA and CDR2 as SQIVND (reference sequence). The V and J ends lost 3 bases and 1 base respectively, with 9 bases between them. The CDR3 DNA sequence: TGTGCCAGTAGTATGGGCTTGCCGAACACTGAAGCTTTCTTT. The encoded protein is CASSMGLPNTEAFF.

This clone was detected only once. The rearrangement links TRBV4-3 to TRBJ1-2; 7 bases are shared with TRBD1. CDR3 length equals 13 residues. Losses at the gene ends were 3 bases for V and 8 bases for J; bases not matched to a gene: 6. The germline V gene encodes CDR1 LGHNA and CDR2 YSLEER. This CDR3 is CASSQETGRGYTF. The CDR3 DNA follows: TGCGCCAGCAGCCAGGAGACAGGGCGCGGCTACACCTTC.

The chain links TRBV2 to TRBJ2-7, with TRBD1 identical over 8 bases. Germline lookup yields CDR1 SNHLY and CDR2 FYNNEI. CDR3 length equals 13 residues. The V gene end was trimmed by 8 bases and the J gene end by 2 bases; junction bases not matched to a gene: 5. In DNA form, the CDR3 reads TGTGCCAGCCGAGGACAGGGACCCTACGAGCAGTACTTC. Translated: CASRGQGPYEQYF.

The chain links TRBV18 to TRBJ1-2; TRBD1 agrees at 11 bases. The CDR3 is made up of 16 amino acids. After removal of 5 bases from V and 6 bases from J, the junction contained 11 bases not matched to a gene. Germline V gene sequence: CDR1 KGHSH, CDR2 LQKENI. The CDR3 sequence is CASSISPDRGLNGYTF. CDR3 in DNA: TGTGCCAGCTCAATCTCTCCGGACAGGGGGCTTAATGGCTACACCTTC.

This rearrangement joins TRBV7-3 to TRBJ2-1; TRBD2 matches at 11 bases. The V gene's germline CDR1 is SGHTA and CDR2 FQGTGA. This CDR3 spans 18 amino acids. V was clipped by 5 bases and J by 6 bases; unmatched bases: 15. CDR3 sequence: CASSPPFGSGRALNEQFF. The CDR3 coding sequence is TGTGCCAGCAGCCCTCCGTTCGGTAGCGGGAGGGCCCTCAATGAGCAGTTCTTC.

In this sample, this clone turned up once. The chain employs TRBV9 and TRBJ2-7; 11 bases fit TRBD2. V lost 4 bases and J lost 5; bases outside the gene matches: 8. Germline V CDR1 and CDR2: SGDLS, YYNGEE. The CDR3 sequence is 15 residues long. The CDR3 here is CASSSLLAGEDEQYF. The CDR3 nucleotides read TGTGCCAGCAGCTCTCTACTAGCGGGAGAGGACGAGCAGTACTTC.

The rearrangement links TRBV5-1 to TRBJ2-7; D is possibly TRBD1 (6 bases). This CDR3 comprises 15 residues. The V end lost 0 bases, the J end lost 5 bases, and 15 bases lay between the germline ends. From germline, CDR1 is SGHRS and CDR2 YFSETQ. The CDR3 nucleotides are TGCGCCAGCAGCTTGGGTGAGGGGGTCGTCCACGAGCAGTACTTC. Translated: CASSLGEGVVHEQYF.

This sequence joins TRBV5-1 and TRBJ1-4, with 8 nucleotides matching TRBD1. The CDR3 loop spans 14 amino acids. J lost 8 bases, V lost 2 bases, and 5 bases had no gene match. The germline V gene has CDR1 SGHRS and CDR2 YFSETQ. The CDR3 DNA is TGCGCCAGCAGCTTTGCGACAGGGGTGGAAAAACTGTTTTTT. This sequence encodes CASSFATGVEKLFF.

V is TRBV28 and J is TRBJ2-1; tentatively, D is TRBD2 (5 bases). V lost 3 bases and J lost 4, with 10 bases in between. CDR1 and CDR2 from the germline V gene are MDHEN and SYDVKM. The CDR3 is 14 residues long. The CDR3 loop is CASSFPGEYNEQFF. The CDR3 DNA follows: TGTGCCAGCAGTTTCCCCGGGGAGTACAATGAGCAGTTCTTC.